This record covers a single T cell receptor (beta chain). Its specificity is unknown. These data belong to a study of shared clonotypes between healthy human individuals. Study results and caveats: Some clonotypes were shared by all four sorted-subset donors, while others were not shared. The non-shared ones had lower generation probabilities than the shared ones. The small donor group covered limited genetic and exposure diversity.

V gave up 4 bases and J gave up 2 bases; unmatched junction bases: 5. CDR1 and CDR2 from the germline V gene are MNHNY and SVGAGI (reference sequence). CDR3 size: 14 residues. All donors were Caucasian adults living in Nashville, Tennessee. Clones were sequenced by immunoSEQ multiplex PCR, and TCRdb holds only the in-frame ones, with some missing. The sample lists about 2.3 million clones; over 85% were seen once. The sample consisted of naive CD4+ T cells from PBMCs. Subset defined: CD45RA+ positively selected. The receptor was isolated from a man in his late teens or twenties in good health. Some clones in this sample may be carry-over from other donors' samples. This chain joins TRBV6-6 and TRBJ2-7; 7 bases map to TRBD2. The CDR3 reads CASSWAGVTYEQYF. The CDR3 DNA is TGTGCCAGCAGTTGGGCGGGAGTCACCTACGAGCAGTACTTC.